This T cell receptor (beta chain) was sequenced for a study of T cells after posttransplantation cyclophosphamide. Findings and limits, study-wide: Later blood repertoires were often dominated by clones from the donor CD8+ memory compartment. Skin or GI-infiltrating T cells shared few TRB sequences with blood.

Between the trimmed V and J ends, which lost 5 bases and 14 bases, there was a span of 25 bases. The CDR3 runs 15 residues. Germline CDR1 reads MNHEY; CDR2 reads SMNVEV (reference sequence). As regards this clone: Its antigen is not identified.

Profiling relied on immunoSEQ multiplex PCR, and the TCRdb table lists in-frame clones only, not all of them. The repertoire holds tens of thousands of clones, with roughly 84% as singletons. Sample: PBMCs. The sequence derives from a man aged 25-45 years with a blood cancer, CMV-positive, and with a related stem cell donor. The V call is TRBV27, the J call TRBJ2-1; TRBD1 might be the D (5 bases). The CDR3 nucleotides are TGTGCCAGCAGTGGGGCCCAGACTCCGCGCCGAGGCGAGTTCTTC. Translating gives CASSGAQTPRRGEFF.